This T cell receptor (beta chain) is drawn from a study of cytomegalovirus exposure and HLA in healthy donors. Findings and limits, study-wide: TCR beta sequences reportedly predicted most subjects' HLA-A and HLA-B alleles accurately.

The CDR3 has 16 amino acids. Germline CDR1 reads LNHNV; CDR2 reads YYDKDF (reference sequence). V gave up 0 bases and J gave up 5 bases; unmatched junction bases: 7. A multiplex PCR was run with 60 Vbeta primers and 13 Jbeta primers. Clones were read by immunoSEQ multiplex PCR, and TCRdb kept only the in-frame ones, dropping some. The sample has under 200,000 clones; about 12% are singletons. Notes on this clone: The antigen remains unidentified.

This chain joins TRBV15 and TRBJ2-5, with 9 bases aligning to TRBD1. This receptor was taken from a man aged 50 to 59 in good health and CMV-seropositive. Sequencing used PBMCs. CDR3 sequence: CATSRDPQGAEETQYF. In DNA form, the CDR3 reads TGTGCCACCAGCAGAGACCCACAGGGGGCAGAGGAGACCCAGTACTTC.